This T cell receptor beta chain stems from a study of blood T cell repertoires in COVID-19. Germline V gene lookup returns CDR1 SGHNT and CDR2 YENEEA. The CDR3 totals 14 residues. V shed 5 bases, J shed 6 bases, and the junction held 4 bases outside the gene matches. As processed by the authors: Estimation of nucleated cell counts was performed using reference gene primer amplification. Profiling relied on immunoSEQ multiplex PCR, and the TCRdb table lists in-frame clones only, not all of them. The D gene and trimming were derived from the DNA, and the V and J assignments and clone size from that table. The top ten hold roughly 7% of the sample, which has approximately 160,000 clones, about 86% seen once.

Input material: peripheral blood. The sequence derives from a middle-aged man with active or convalescent COVID-19. V gene TRBV11-3 combines with J gene TRBJ1-6; 7 bases fit TRBD1. The CDR3 region is CASSPQGTNSPLHF. The CDR3, as DNA: TGTGCCAGCAGCCCACAGGGGACTAATTCACCCCTCCACTTT.